The sequence of this T cell receptor beta chain was determined in a study of PD-1 blockade in classical Hodgkin lymphoma (TCRdb year 2020). Background on the whole study: Nivolumab dosing was 3 mg/kg intravenously every 2 weeks, continuing until either disease progression or unacceptable toxicity. The study used TCR beta sequencing and CyTOF to define a peripheral blood immune signature of response to PD-1 blockade in classical Hodgkin lymphoma.

The CDR3 runs 12 residues from the cysteine to the phenylalanine. Of the read, only the CDR3 DNA is kept; its 36 bases are in frame from base 1. Based on the germline V gene (reference sequence), the CDR1 and CDR2 sequences are MNHEY and SMNVEV. The V and J ends are trimmed by 3 bases and 8 bases, leaving 10 bases between them. The sample's time point label, decoded: cycle 1 day 1 (C1D1), immediately before nivolumab initiation. All trial patients had relapsed after autologous stem cell transplantation, with cohorts A, B and C differing in prior brentuximab vedotin exposure. The trial cohort comprised some 60 patients with relapsed/refractory classical Hodgkin lymphoma whose best overall responses were complete response, partial response or progressive disease. Single-agent nivolumab was administered to trial patients in the multi-cohort phase II CheckMate 205 trial. An independent review committee assessed best overall response using the 2007 International Working Group response criteria. Trial PBMCs were obtained immediately prior to nivolumab initiation (C1D1) and on therapy at cycle 2 day 1 and cycle 4 day 1. Peripheral blood was collected in 8 mL Vacutainer Cell Preparation Tubes, from which PBMCs were isolated by centrifugation and then cryopreserved.

Genomic DNA was extracted with the Qiagen DNeasy kit from unsorted PBMCs and from negatively selected CD4+ and CD8+ fractions. Using primers that anneal to V and J segments, immunoSEQ multiplex PCR amplified the TCR beta CDR3 regions. A synthetic immune receptor repertoire was used to minimize amplification bias, and any remaining bias was removed computationally after sequencing. For the original study's pipeline: Custom Python scripts were used to quantify repertoire diversity as the Shannon entropy index. Unsorted, CD4+ and CD8+ repertoires were analyzed separately, except for combined analyses in which CD4+ and CD8+ sequences were merged in silico. Clonal expansion was defined as at least a 2-fold frequency increase after treatment relative to C1D1, with a pseudocount of 0.5 for undetected baseline clones. Singleton clones were defined as clones with 0 or 1 copy at C1D1, and non-singleton clones were defined as clones with 2 or more copies. Clones expanded in unsorted samples were annotated as CD4+, CD8+ or unknown by matching protein sequences in sorted samples from the same patient. Wilcoxon tests on paired samples were used to test diversity changes from C1D1 to C4D1. Entries here come from immuneACCESS through TCRdb and include only in-frame sequences with V and J called. Some clones fail to appear in such tables; in the studies checked, an unresolved V gene covers under half of the shortfall, and the cause of the remainder is unknown. Clonal size and the V and J genes are those of that table, whereas D and trimming came from the DNA. Present in this sample are 55,000 to 80,000 clones, 85% to 95% of which were seen just once. Approximately 8% of the sample rests with the top ten.

As regards this clone: Its antigen specificity is not known. No much larger clone exists at a distance of one base, and base qualities are not known.

The investigation overall reported the following: The study covered only a single clinical trial cohort, and the causes of the repertoire differences, possibly disease activity or prior therapy, were still not defined. Trial patients achieving complete response had baseline diversity similar to newly diagnosed patients, whereas partial responders and progressors had significantly lower diversity. Diversity was lower in patients who began nivolumab less than 1 year after ASCT, so these patients were left out of later analyses to avoid confounding by immune reconstitution. Baseline TCR diversity was reported to be lower in newly diagnosed patients than in healthy donors, and even lower in relapsed/refractory patients. A significant rise by C4D1 was seen in CD4+ but not CD8+ TCR diversity (p=0.0027 vs p=0.16), with the rise being most apparent in complete responders (p=0.02).

This chain is built from TRBV27 and TRBJ1-2, with the D gene not clear enough to name. This sequence originates from a human donor with classical Hodgkin lymphoma. Sequencing was performed on peripheral blood mononuclear cells (PBMCs), taken at baseline. For the CDR3, the sequence is CASSFDGSGYTF. The DNA sequence is TGTGCCAGCAGTTTTGACGGGTCAGGCTACACCTTC.